Presented here are 18 T cell receptor beta chains from one specimen sequenced in a study of naive and memory T cell subsets. Both TRBC1 and TRBC2 were covered by a beta constant-region primer of two equimolar oligonucleotides. Ligated cDNA was amplified by four rounds of PCR with nested alpha and beta constant-region primers and SP2. TCRdb analysed the UMI-ligation and nested PCR reads with MiXCR anew, one entry per CDR3 protein. The sample yields 120,000 or so distinct CDR3 sequences, 36% seen once. Source material: central memory CD4+ T cells from blood. All receptors derive from a human donor in good health.

V gene TRBV12-3 or TRBV12-4 combines with J gene TRBJ2-3; TRBD2 matches at 7 bases. The trim removed 5 bases at V and 2 bases at J, leaving 1 base unmatched. This CDR3 is 13 amino acids long. Written as DNA, the CDR3 is TGTGCCAGCAGTAGGGACTACACAGATACGCAGTATTTT. Residues: CASSRDYTDTQYF.

The rearrangement joins TRBV6-6 to TRBJ2-5; a weak D match, TRBD1 (5 bases). Per germline, CDR1 MNHNY and CDR2 SVGAGI (reference sequence). The CDR3 has 12 residues. Trimming removed 6 bases at V and 10 bases at J, with 15 bases between. CDR3 in amino acids: CASSGPTEFQYF. The CDR3 bases are TGTGCCAGCAGCGGACCGACAGAGTTCCAGTACTTC.

This clonotype was counted a few times. V usage is TRBV6-2 or TRBV6-3 and J usage is TRBJ2-1, with 11 nucleotides matching TRBD2. From germline, CDR1 is MNHEY and CDR2 SVGEGT. The CDR3 spans 20 residues. Losses at the gene ends were 0 bases for V and 4 bases for J; bases not matched to a gene: 14. The CDR3 region is CASSYSILAGGPVGYNEQFF. DNA for the CDR3: TGTGCCAGCAGTTACTCGATTTTAGCGGGAGGGCCGGTCGGTTACAATGAGCAGTTCTTC.

The rearrangement joins TRBV5-5 to TRBJ2-7, with D possibly being TRBD1 or TRBD2 (5 bases each). Germline CDR1 SGHKS, CDR2 YYEKEE (reference sequence). The CDR3 is 16 residues long. V lost 4 bases and J 0 bases, leaving 17 bases between the germline ends. The CDR3 region has the DNA TGTGCCAGCAGCCCAAGGAGGACACCTATCTCCTACGAGCAGTACTTC. Translation: CASSPRRTPISYEQYF.

The rearrangement uses TRBV20-1 and TRBJ2-3; 9 bases agree with TRBD2. V shed 0 bases, J shed 8 bases, and the junction held 6 bases outside the gene matches. The CDR3 totals 14 residues. Germline assignment: CDR1 DFQATT and CDR2 SNEGSKA (reference sequence). DNA for the CDR3: TGCAGTGCTAGAGATATGCGGGAGGGAGGTACGCAGTATTTT. Protein sequence: CSARDMREGGTQYF.

The chain couples TRBV12-3 or TRBV12-4 to TRBJ1-6; no reliable D call. Trimming removed 0 bases from V and 10 bases from J, with 13 bases in between. This CDR3 region has 15 residues. As DNA, the CDR3 is TGTGCCAGCAGTTTAGCTTCGGGCCTCGGCTCACCCCTCCACTTT. Translated, it gives CASSLASGLGSPLHF.

The gene calls are TRBV24-1 and TRBJ2-1; 7 bases map to TRBD2. The V gene's germline CDR1 is KGHDR and CDR2 SFDVKD. The ends lost 3 bases at V and 6 bases at J; junction bases unmatched: 7. The CDR3 sequence is 15 residues long. CDR3 nucleotides: TGTGCCACCAGTGATGCGGGACTATCTAGCAATGAGCAGTTCTTC. This gives the protein CATSDAGLSSNEQFF.

The table lists this clonotype with many counts. The chain combines TRBV5-1 with TRBJ2-1, with no clear D. V was pared by 2 bases and J by 0 bases, with 6 bases between. The CDR3 is 14 amino acids. Germline V gene data show CDR1 as SGHRS and CDR2 as YFSETQ. The CDR3 DNA reads TGCGCCAGCAGCTTTGGGAACTCCTACAATGAGCAGTTCTTC. It codes for CASSFGNSYNEQFF.

This clonotype was seen a few times. The chain combines TRBV12-3 or TRBV12-4 with TRBJ2-3, with TRBD1 as a possible D gene (5 bases). This CDR3 region has 16 residues. V was pared by 2 bases and J by 5 bases, with 17 bases between. CDR3 coding DNA: TGTGCCAGCAGTTTAAACAGGATCGGATTGGGAGATACGCAGTATTTT. Its protein product is CASSLNRIGLGDTQYF.

V is TRBV9 and J is TRBJ1-6; D perhaps matches TRBD1 (6 bases). The CDR3 contains 15 residues. Trimming stripped 2 bases from V and 10 bases from J, with 16 bases between. Looked up from germline, CDR1 is SGDLS and CDR2 is YYNGEE. The CDR3, as DNA: TGTGCCAGCAGCGTGACAGGTGGGGAGTGGTCACCCCTCCACTTT. The encoded protein is CASSVTGGEWSPLHF.

Concerning this clonotype itself: One end of the junction is discordant with germline, which a read error may explain. This chain connects TRBV3-1 to TRBJ1-1; D is undetermined. The CDR3 is 14 amino acids. CDR1 and CDR2 (germline): LGHDT, YNNKEL (reference sequence). CDR3 protein: CASSEQPRNTEVFF. The CDR3 DNA reads as TGTGCCAGCAGCGAACAGCCTAGGAACACTGAAGTTTTCTTT.

The chain employs TRBV6-2 or TRBV6-3 and TRBJ2-7, with 7 bases identical to TRBD2. CDR1 is MNHEY and CDR2 is SVGEGT in the germline V gene. V trimming: 0 bases; J trimming: 4 bases; junction bases outside the gene matches: 12. This CDR3 has 17 amino acids. CDR3 region: CASSYSNSGGRSYEQYF. CDR3 DNA sequence: TGTGCCAGCAGTTACTCGAATAGTGGCGGGAGAAGTTACGAGCAGTACTTC.

V gene TRBV30 combines with J gene TRBJ2-7; 9 bases align to TRBD2. Germline lookup yields CDR1 GTSNPN and CDR2 SVGIG (reference sequence). The ends lost 2 bases at V and 1 base at J; junction bases unmatched: 6. The CDR3 is 15 residues long. The CDR3 sequence is CAWSYGLAGSYEQYF. In DNA form, the CDR3 reads TGTGCCTGGAGTTACGGCCTAGCGGGGTCCTACGAGCAGTACTTC. Complete variable domain (other parts from reference TRBV30 and TRBJ2-7): SQTIHQWPATLVQPVGSPLSLECTVEGTSNPNLYWYRQAAGRGLQLLFYSVGIGQISSEVPQNLSASRPQDRQFILSSKKLLLSDSGFYLCAWSYGLAGSYEQYFGPGTRLTVT.

Concerning this clonotype itself: Compared with germline, one end of the junction differs, possibly owing to a read error. The V call is TRBV2, the J call TRBJ2-1; 12 positions match TRBD2. The CDR3 is made up of 18 amino acids. In germline, CDR1 is SNHLY, CDR2 FYNNEI. The CDR3 here is CASSQASSGRARGSEQFF. CDR3 DNA: TGTGCCAGCAGTCAAGCCTCTAGCGGGAGGGCCAGGGGGAGTGAGCAGTTCTTC.

This clonotype showed up many times. The chain employs TRBV12-3 or TRBV12-4 and TRBJ2-5; D gene ambiguous. CDR3 length equals 14 residues. V shed 2 bases and J shed 4 bases, with 11 bases lying between them. The CDR3 DNA is TGTGCCAGCAGTTTATCCAAAGGTGGAGAGACCCAGTACTTC. It codes for CASSLSKGGETQYF.

There are a few counts of this clonotype. This rearrangement joins TRBV12-3 or TRBV12-4 to TRBJ2-5; perhaps TRBD2 as D (6 bases). The CDR3 has 13 amino acids. V was clipped by 6 bases and J by 6 bases, with 14 bases between them. The CDR3 region has the DNA TGTGCCAGCAGGTACGGGAGTACAAAGACCCAGTACTTC. Protein product: CASRYGSTKTQYF.

There are a few counts of this clonotype. V usage is TRBV18 and J usage is TRBJ1-5; 9 bases match TRBD1. The CDR3 totals 16 residues. Trimming took 2 bases from V and 1 from J; bases not matched to a gene: 3. Looked up from germline, CDR1 is KGHSH and CDR2 is LQKENI. CDR3 in DNA: TGTGCCAGCTCACCAAGCACAGGGGGCAGCAATCAGCCCCAGCATTTT. Translating gives CASSPSTGGSNQPQHF. The full variable domain, with the rest looked up from reference TRBV18 and TRBJ1-5, is NAGVMQNPRHLVRRRGQEARLRCSPMKGHSHVYWYRQLPEEGLKFMVYLQKENIIDESGMPKERFSAEFPKEGPSILRIQQVVRGDSAAYFCASSPSTGGSNQPQHFGDGTRLSIL.

The chain carries TRBV6-5 and TRBJ2-1; 9 nucleotides line up with TRBD2. This CDR3 has 15 residues. Unmatched junction bases numbered 9, after V lost 7 bases and J lost 5 bases. CDR1 is MNHEY, CDR2 SVGAGI, per germline. CDR3 in DNA: TGTGCCAGCAAATCCGCGGGACTAGCAGACAATGAGCAGTTCTTC. It specifies CASKSAGLADNEQFF.